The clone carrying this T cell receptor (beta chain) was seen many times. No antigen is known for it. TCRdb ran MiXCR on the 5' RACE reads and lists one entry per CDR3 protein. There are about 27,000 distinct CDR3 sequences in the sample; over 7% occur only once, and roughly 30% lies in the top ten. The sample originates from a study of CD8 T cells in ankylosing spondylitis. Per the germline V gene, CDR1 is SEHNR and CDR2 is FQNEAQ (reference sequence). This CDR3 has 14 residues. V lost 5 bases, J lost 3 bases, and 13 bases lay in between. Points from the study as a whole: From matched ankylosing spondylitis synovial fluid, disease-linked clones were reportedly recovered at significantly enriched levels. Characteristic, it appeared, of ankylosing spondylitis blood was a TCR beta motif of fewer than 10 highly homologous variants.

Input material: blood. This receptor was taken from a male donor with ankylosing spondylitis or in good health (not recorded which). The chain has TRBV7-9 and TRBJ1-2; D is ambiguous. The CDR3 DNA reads TGTGCCAGCAGCCCGACTTGGGTGGACTATGGCTACACCTTC. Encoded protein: CASSPTWVDYGYTF.